This T cell receptor (beta chain) was profiled in a study of cytomegalovirus exposure and HLA in healthy donors. Primers: 60 Vbeta forward and 13 Jbeta reverse. TCRdb keeps only in-frame clones here, not all; method: immunoSEQ multiplex PCR. The data contain tens of thousands of clones, just under 90% of them seen just once; the ten biggest clones take up around 2.3%. The CDR3 covers 15 residues. Germline-derived CDR1 and CDR2 are SNHLY and FYNNEI. The junction had 12 bases not matched to a gene; V was cut back by 5 bases and J by 8 bases. The clonotype was recovered from a man between 18 and 35 years old in good health and CMV-seronegative. Source material: PBMCs. The chain is built from TRBV2 and TRBJ2-1, with 7 positions matching TRBD2. The CDR3 DNA follows: TGTGCCAGCAGTCCTCAGGGACTAAATTTCGATGAGCAGTTCTTC. It translates to CASSPQGLNFDEQFF.